The 13 T cell receptor beta chains in this list originate from one sample, sequenced in a study of cytomegalovirus exposure and HLA in healthy donors. In the PCR, 60 Vbeta and 13 Jbeta primers were used. Clones were read by immunoSEQ multiplex PCR, and TCRdb kept only the in-frame ones, dropping some. The sample has roughly 120,000 clones; 80% are singletons. The sample consisted of PBMCs. The receptors shown here come from a male donor in good health and CMV-seronegative.

This chain connects TRBV19 to TRBJ2-1, with D uncertain. V gave up 1 base and J gave up 4 bases, with 5 bases separating them. Germline V gene sequence: CDR1 LNHDA, CDR2 SQIVND (reference sequence). The CDR3 runs 13 residues. The CDR3 DNA is TGTGCCAGTAGTATAGGGGCTTACAATGAGCAGTTCTTC. Protein sequence: CASSIGAYNEQFF.

This clone was counted a single time. This chain connects TRBV18 to TRBJ1-1; TRBD1 matches 7 bases. From germline, CDR1 is KGHSH and CDR2 LQKENI. The CDR3 extends over 16 amino acids. Trimming removed 2 bases from V and 5 bases from J; junction bases left unmatched: 11. The CDR3 protein is CASSPWDVQGRTEAFF. The CDR3 nucleotides are TGTGCCAGCTCACCATGGGATGTACAGGGGCGGACTGAAGCTTTCTTT.

The gene calls are TRBV27 and TRBJ2-7; D is possibly TRBD1 (6 bases). This CDR3 spans 14 amino acids. Trimming cost V 5 bases and J 1 base, with 12 bases left between them. Looked up from germline, CDR1 is MNHEY and CDR2 is SMNVEV (reference sequence). The CDR3 bases are TGTGCCAGCAGTCTCCGGACAGCATCCTACGAGCAGTACTTC. As protein: CASSLRTASYEQYF.

This chain links TRBV4-1 with TRBJ1-6; D is possibly TRBD1 (6 bases). The CDR3 extends over 15 amino acids. Germline CDR1 and CDR2: MGHRA and YSYEKL. The V end lost 0 bases, the J end lost 7 bases, and 10 bases lay between the germline ends. CDR3 nucleotide sequence: TGCGCCAGCAGCCAAGATAGCCAGGGGAATTCACCCCTCCACTTT. Encoded protein: CASSQDSQGNSPLHF.

This clone was observed a few times. The chain recombines TRBV10-3 with TRBJ1-6; D is unresolved. The ends were cut back, 3 bases at V and 0 bases at J, with 9 bases in the middle. This CDR3 spans 16 amino acids. In germline, CDR1 is ENHRY, CDR2 SYGVKD. CDR3 region: CAISERKSSYNSPLHF. CDR3 nucleotides: TGTGCCATCAGTGAAAGAAAGAGCTCCTATAATTCACCCCTCCACTTT.

The chain joins TRBV28 to TRBJ1-2, with 12 bases that match TRBD1. V lost 1 base, J lost 7 bases, and 4 bases stayed unmatched. Germline-derived CDR1 and CDR2 are MDHEN and SYDVKM. CDR3 length equals 15 residues. The CDR3 region has the DNA TGTGCCAGCAGTTTATTGGGACAGGGGGCGCCTGGCTACACCTTC. Protein sequence: CASSLLGQGAPGYTF.

In DNA form, the CDR3 reads TGTGCCAGCAGCTTAGTGGGTTCGGGGGGGACTGAAGCTTTCTTT. Translated: CASSLVGSGGTEAFF. The rearrangement joins TRBV7-6 to TRBJ1-1; D is perhaps TRBD1 (5 bases). V shed 1 base and J shed 5 bases, with 14 bases lying between them. Germline CDR1 SGHVS, CDR2 FNYEAQ. CDR3 length: 15 amino acids.

V is TRBV6-1 and J is TRBJ1-4; D is ambiguous. CDR3 length: 15 amino acids. The germline V gene has CDR1 MNHNS and CDR2 SASEGT. Trimming left V 2 bases short and J 7 bases short, with 14 bases between. DNA of the CDR3: TGTGCCAGCAGTGAAACAACGGGGTCCCCTGAAAAACTGTTTTTT. As protein: CASSETTGSPEKLFF.

Comments on this clone: One end of the junction does not line up with germline, which may come from a read error. The chain couples TRBV7-9 to TRBJ2-3; D unresolved. Germline V gene data show CDR1 as SEHNR and CDR2 as FQNEAQ (reference sequence). The CDR3 loop spans 16 amino acids. The CDR3 nucleotides read TGTTCCAGCAGCTTATTGCCCCCTGCCCCCCGGGATACGCAGTATTTT. Encoded protein: CSSSLLPPAPRDTQYF. The entire variable domain, with the rest obtained from reference TRBV7-9 and TRBJ2-3, is as follows: DTGVSQNPRHKITKRGQNVTFRCDPISEHNRLYWYRQTLGQGPEFLTYFQNEAQLEKSRLLSDRFSAERPKGSFSTLEIQRTEQGDSAMYLCSSSLLPPAPRDTQYFGPGTRLTVL.

V and J are TRBV30 and TRBJ2-3, with D maybe TRBD2 (5 bases). V lost 2 bases to trimming and J lost 2 bases, with 11 bases between them. The CDR3 has 14 residues. Germline lookup yields CDR1 GTSNPN and CDR2 SVGIG (reference sequence). The CDR3 DNA is TGTGCCTGGAGTAGTGGAGCGGTCACAGATACGCAGTATTTT. This sequence encodes CAWSSGAVTDTQYF.

This clone is a singleton in its sample. The V call is TRBV6-1, the J call TRBJ2-7; no reliable D call. The V end was cut by 6 bases, the J end by 2 bases, with 14 bases between. The length of the CDR3 is 14 residues. From germline, CDR1 is MNHNS and CDR2 SASEGT. This CDR3 is CASRRHDGAYEQYF. CDR3 in DNA: TGTGCCAGCAGGAGGCACGACGGAGCCTACGAGCAGTACTTC.

This clone was seen only a few times. V gene TRBV10-1 combines with J gene TRBJ1-2; a possible D gene is TRBD1 (6 bases). Germline loops: CDR1 WNHNN, CDR2 SYGVQD (reference sequence). The CDR3 is made up of 13 amino acids. V lost 5 bases to trimming and J lost 2 bases, with 9 bases between them. The chain's CDR3 is CASSKGENYGYTF. In DNA, the CDR3 is TGCGCCAGCAGTAAGGGGGAAAACTATGGCTACACCTTC.

The chain uses TRBV4-3 and TRBJ2-6, with D uncertain. The CDR3 runs to 16 residues. V lost 1 base to trimming and J lost 0 bases, with 7 bases between them. Germline V gene sequence: CDR1 LGHNA, CDR2 YSLEER. Written as DNA, the CDR3 is TGCGCCAGCAGCCAAGGTGAGCTCTCTGGGGCCAACGTCCTGACTTTC. This sequence encodes CASSQGELSGANVLTF.